Detailed here is one T cell receptor beta chain. Its target is unknown. Clones were read by immunoSEQ multiplex PCR, and TCRdb kept only the in-frame ones, dropping some. The profile shows approximately 300,000 clones, just under 85% of them singletons. V was pared by 5 bases and J by 2 bases, with 13 bases between. CDR3 length equals 15 residues. Germline V gene data show CDR1 as LNHDA and CDR2 as SQIVND (reference sequence). This specimen comes from a study of Ad26.COV2.S vaccination and SARS-CoV-2 variants. Study summary: Intramuscularly, Ad26.COV2.S was given either once or twice, 56 days apart. Regarding the study as a whole: Vaccine and placebo recipients had comparable breadth of non-spike TCRs.

Specified treatment: 19 received Ad26.COV2.S at low or high dose, single or two shots; 5 received placebo; per-sample allocation not given. Day 63 following the first vaccine or placebo injection was when the samples were taken. Donation came from an adult in Boston who was aged 18-55 years. Immunization relied on an Ad26 vector, which expressed Wuhan-strain SARS-CoV-2 spike. This sequence was found in a person between 18 and 60 years old who received the Ad26.COV2.S COVID-19 vaccine or a placebo. The chain employs TRBV19 and TRBJ1-5; D uncertain. This sample comprised peripheral blood, obtained in a trial of Ad26.COV2.S vaccine versus placebo. CDR3 loop: CASSAGGMGNQPQHF. The CDR3 DNA follows: TGTGCCAGTAGTGCGGGAGGGATGGGCAATCAGCCCCAGCATTTT.